This T cell receptor (beta chain) was identified in a study of blood T cell repertoires in COVID-19. The overall study: The United States, Italy and Spain were the sources of the acute and convalescent COVID-19 samples. In each case, the material was cDNA or gDNA derived from T cells, B-cell-depleted T cells, or PBMCs.

Method: immunoSEQ multiplex PCR; TCRdb's copy keeps in-frame clones and lacks some. The sample holds around 150,000 clones, approximately 84% seen once. The V gene's germline CDR1 is SGHRS and CDR2 YFSETQ. The CDR3 extends over 15 amino acids. Trimming removed 0 bases from V and 4 bases from J; junction bases left unmatched: 4. This clone was counted between two and nine times. This clonotype was sampled from a woman aged 60-70 years with COVID-19, enrolled during active disease. The V call is TRBV5-1, the J call TRBJ1-5; TRBD1 agrees at 7 bases. The sequenced sample was peripheral blood. CDR3 DNA sequence: TGCGCCAGCAGCTTGGGGGACAGAGGAAATCAGCCCCAGCATTTT. Translation: CASSLGDRGNQPQHF.